This T cell receptor (beta chain) was observed in a study of cytotoxic CD8 clonotypes in ibrutinib-treated CLL. Notes on the study in general: An increase in clonality occurred at ibrutinib response, followed by a return toward baseline at progression.

Comments on this clone: No antigen is known for it.

Measured with immunoSEQ multiplex PCR; TCRdb has only the in-frame clones, and not every one. The sample has 130,000 or so clones, around 80% seen once. The V and J ends lost 0 bases and 4 bases respectively, with 13 bases between them. The length of the CDR3 is 15 residues. Germline V gene data show CDR1 as MNHNY and CDR2 as SVGAGI (reference sequence). The receptor was isolated from a human donor with chronic lymphocytic leukemia. The source material was PBMCs, sampled after 12 months of ibrutinib treatment. The V gene is TRBV6-6, the J gene TRBJ2-7; maybe TRBD1 (5 bases). Here the CDR3 reads CASSYSLGVYYEQYF. As DNA, the CDR3 is TGTGCCAGCAGTTACTCGTTAGGGGTGTATTACGAGCAGTACTTC.